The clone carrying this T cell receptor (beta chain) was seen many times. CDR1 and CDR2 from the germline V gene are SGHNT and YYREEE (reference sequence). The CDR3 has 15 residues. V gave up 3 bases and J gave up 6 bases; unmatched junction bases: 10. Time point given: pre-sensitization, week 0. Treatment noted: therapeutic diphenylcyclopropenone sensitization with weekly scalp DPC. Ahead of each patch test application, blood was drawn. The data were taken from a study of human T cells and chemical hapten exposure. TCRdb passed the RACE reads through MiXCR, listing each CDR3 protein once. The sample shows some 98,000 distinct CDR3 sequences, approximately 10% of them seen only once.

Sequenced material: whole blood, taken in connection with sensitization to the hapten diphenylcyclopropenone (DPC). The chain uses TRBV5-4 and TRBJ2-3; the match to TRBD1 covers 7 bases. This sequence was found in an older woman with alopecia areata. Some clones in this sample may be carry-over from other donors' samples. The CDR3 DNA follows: TGTGCCAGCAGCTCCCGACAGGGAAGCGTCGATACGCAGTATTTT. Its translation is CASSSRQGSVDTQYF.